This T cell receptor (beta chain) is from a study of Ad26.COV2.S vaccination and SARS-CoV-2 variants. Study results and limitations: Vaccinees showed greater spike-specific TCR breadth than placebo recipients.

With respect to this clone: What it recognizes is unknown.

CDR1 MDHEN and CDR2 SYDVKM come from the germline V gene. CDR3 length: 15 amino acids. V lost 6 bases and J 5 bases, leaving 18 bases between the germline ends. Only in-frame clones appear in the TCRdb table, and some are missing; sequencing was by immunoSEQ multiplex PCR. The table records about 410,000 clones, about 89% of them present only once. Treatment noted: roughly 18 received Ad26.COV2.S at low or high dose, single or two shots; roughly five received placebo; per-sample allocation not given. Following the first vaccine or placebo injection, samples were taken on day 63. Wuhan-strain spike was delivered by a replication-incompetent Ad26 vector.

This clonotype originated in a person between 18 and 65 years old who received the Ad26.COV2.S COVID-19 vaccine or a placebo. The chain combines TRBV28 with TRBJ2-3, with a weak D call TRBD1 (6 bases). This sample comprised peripheral blood, obtained in a trial of Ad26.COV2.S vaccine versus placebo. For the CDR3, the DNA is TGTGCCAGCAGACCCGGCAGGGGAAGGTTAGATACGCAGTATTTT. Encoded protein: CASRPGRGRLDTQYF.